This T cell receptor beta chain was sequenced in a study of blood T cell repertoires in COVID-19. The overall study: Both acute and convalescent COVID-19 samples were obtained from the United States, Italy and Spain. T cells, B-cell-depleted T cells, or PBMCs supplied cDNA or gDNA.

Original methodology: Researchers report that nucleated cell counts were estimated from reference gene primer amplification. Sequencing was performed with immunoSEQ multiplex PCR; in TCRdb, only in-frame clones are kept and a portion is missing. V and J calls and clone size are copied from that table; D and trimming were computed from the DNA. The data show some 250,000 clones, about 86% seen once. The V segment lost 2 bases and the J segment 4 bases; nucleotides outside the gene matches: 8. The CDR3 is 16 residues long. Germline values: CDR1 MNHEY, CDR2 SVGAGI. This sequence was found in a woman in her thirties who had recovered from COVID-19. Input material: peripheral blood. The chain carries TRBV6-5 and TRBJ1-2, with 9 bases aligning to TRBD1. The CDR3 region is CASSYPVTGGGYGYTF. In nucleotides, the CDR3 is TGTGCCAGCAGTTACCCCGTTACAGGGGGCGGCTATGGCTACACCTTC.